Sequencing of this T cell receptor beta chain was carried out in a study of OX40 agonist ivuxolimab in advanced cancers. Study-wide background: The patients got ivuxolimab, which is an agonistic anti-OX40 (CD134) antibody. Those treated in dose escalation had hepatocellular carcinoma, melanoma, renal cell cancer or head and neck cancer. Administration of intravenous ivuxolimab to patients occurred every 2 weeks at 0.01 to 10 mg/kg.

Between the trimmed V and J ends, which lost 4 bases and 2 bases, there was a span of 14 bases. The CDR3 runs to 15 residues. Looked up from germline, CDR1 is MDHEN and CDR2 is SYDVKM. The repertoire was sequenced with immunoSEQ multiplex PCR; TCRdb's copy has only in-frame clones and lacks some. Found here are about 81,000 clones, around 90% of them singletons; the top ten hold 0.45% to 0.6%. The rearrangement joins TRBV28 to TRBJ1-2; D might be TRBD1 (6 bases). The sequence came from an adult with an advanced solid tumor such as melanoma, head and neck, liver or kidney cancer. Sequenced here: CD4+ or CD8+ T cells sorted from blood, sampled in a trial of the OX40 agonist ivuxolimab. CDR3 bases: TGTGCCAGCAGTTCCCGGAAGGGGGGAAACTATGGCTACACCTTC. As protein: CASSSRKGGNYGYTF.